This T cell receptor beta chain was observed in a study of T cells after yellow fever vaccination. TCRdb reprocessed the 5' RACE reads via MiXCR and lists one record per CDR3 protein. The sample includes 200,000 to 300,000 distinct CDR3 sequences, approximately 6.8% of them seen just once. Findings and limits, study-wide: Primary-vaccination clones mostly resurfaced post-booster (more than 95% CD4, just under 90% CD8).

This clonotype was observed many times. Its target is unknown. The germline V gene encodes CDR1 SGHRS and CDR2 YFSETQ. The V end lost 4 bases, the J end lost 0 bases, and 10 bases lay between the germline ends. The length of the CDR3 is 15 residues. This specimen consisted of CD4+ T cells sorted from PBMCs, obtained on the day of the yellow fever booster vaccination. V usage is TRBV5-1 and J usage is TRBJ2-2; a weak D match, TRBD1 (6 bases). This clonotype was sampled from a man aged 25 to 45 who received the YFV17D yellow fever vaccine. DNA for the CDR3: TGCGCCAGCAGCGGGGGCCTCGCGAACACCGGGGAGCTGTTTTTT. It encodes CASSGGLANTGELFF.